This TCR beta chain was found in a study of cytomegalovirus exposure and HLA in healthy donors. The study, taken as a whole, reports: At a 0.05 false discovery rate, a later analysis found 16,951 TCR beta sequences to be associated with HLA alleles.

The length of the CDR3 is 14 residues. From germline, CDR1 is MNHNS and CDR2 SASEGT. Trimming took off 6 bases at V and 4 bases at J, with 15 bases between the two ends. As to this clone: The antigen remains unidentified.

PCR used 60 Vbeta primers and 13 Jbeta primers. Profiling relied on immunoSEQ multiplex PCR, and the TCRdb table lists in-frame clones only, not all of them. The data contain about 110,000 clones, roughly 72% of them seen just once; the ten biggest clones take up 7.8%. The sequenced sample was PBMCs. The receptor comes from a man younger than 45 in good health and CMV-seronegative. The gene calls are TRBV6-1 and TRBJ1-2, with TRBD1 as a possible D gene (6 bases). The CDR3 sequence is CASSRYRDTYGYTF. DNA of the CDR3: TGTGCCAGCAGCCGGTACCGGGACACCTATGGCTACACCTTC.